Shown below are 9 T cell receptor beta chains from a single sample sequenced in a study of blood T cell repertoires in COVID-19. Produced via immunoSEQ multiplex PCR; TCRdb's table is partial and in-frame only. The sample holds a few hundred thousand clones, roughly 88% seen once. The sample comprised peripheral blood. The source of these receptors is a woman between 65 and 79 years old with COVID-19, enrolled during active disease.

The gene calls are TRBV13 and TRBJ2-1; the D gene is possibly TRBD1 (6 bases). V lost 5 bases, J lost 8 bases, and 22 bases lay in between. The V gene's germline CDR1 is PRHDT and CDR2 FYEKMQ (reference sequence). The CDR3 has 16 residues. The CDR3 nucleotides read TGTGCCAGCAGCCCGATACAGGGAATTGGAGTCGATGAGCAGTTCTTC. This translates into CASSPIQGIGVDEQFF. Supplemented by reference TRBV13 and TRBJ2-1, the full variable domain reads AAGVIQSPRHLIKEKRETATLKCYPIPRHDTVYWYQQGPGQDPQFLISFYEKMQSDKGSIPDRFSAQQFSDYHSELNMSSLELGDSALYFCASSPIQGIGVDEQFFGPGTRLTVL.

The gene calls are TRBV28 and TRBJ2-1; the match to TRBD1 covers 9 bases. There are 14 residues in the CDR3. The junction had 4 bases not matched to a gene; V was cut back by 8 bases and J by 2 bases. The V gene's germline CDR1 is MDHEN and CDR2 SYDVKM. CDR3 nucleotides: TGTGCCAGCGGGGACAGGGATCCCTACAATGAGCAGTTCTTC. The encoded protein is CASGDRDPYNEQFF.

This chain joins TRBV7-2 and TRBJ2-7; a possible D gene is TRBD1 (5 bases). Germline assignment: CDR1 SGHTA and CDR2 FQGNSA. CDR3 length equals 14 residues. V was pared by 5 bases and J by 0 bases, with 11 bases between. CDR3 residues: CASSRDSSSYEQYF. CDR3 nucleotide sequence: TGTGCCAGCAGCCGTGACAGCTCCTCCTACGAGCAGTACTTC.

The V call is TRBV6-5, the J call TRBJ1-2; possible D gene TRBD1, 5 bases. Germline CDR1 and CDR2: MNHEY and SVGAGI. V lost 6 bases to trimming and J lost 5 bases, with 13 bases between them. The length of the CDR3 is 13 residues. CDR3 amino acids: CASRETVDYGYTF. CDR3 sequence (DNA): TGTGCCAGCAGAGAGACAGTAGATTATGGCTACACCTTC.

The gene calls are TRBV19 and TRBJ2-5, with D possibly matching TRBD1 (5 bases). Trimming took off 5 bases at V and 1 base at J, with 14 bases between the two ends. CDR1 is LNHDA, CDR2 SQIVND, per germline (reference sequence). The length of the CDR3 is 15 residues. In nucleotides, the CDR3 is TGTGCCAGTAGTCAGGGTAGGGGCGTCCAAGAGACCCAGTACTTC. Its translation: CASSQGRGVQETQYF.

V gene TRBV19 combines with J gene TRBJ1-4; D is undetermined. The CDR3 spans 17 residues. V was trimmed by 4 bases and J by 0 bases, leaving 15 bases between them. The germline gives CDR1 LNHDA, CDR2 SQIVND (reference sequence). The CDR3 protein is CASSKSGRPTTNEKLFF. CDR3 sequence (DNA): TGTGCCAGTAGTAAAAGCGGGAGACCAACAACTAATGAAAAACTGTTTTTT.

V gene TRBV3-1 (or the pseudogene TRBV3-2) combines with J gene TRBJ2-5, with D unclear. With 7 bases removed from V and 5 bases from J, the gap between germline ends came to 8 bases. The CDR3 runs to 11 residues. Germline V CDR1 and CDR2: LGHDT, YNNKEL (reference sequence). The chain's CDR3 is CASTSQETQYF. In DNA, the CDR3 is TGTGCCAGCACATCTCAGGAGACCCAGTACTTC.

This clone was counted a single time. This rearrangement joins TRBV11-2 to TRBJ2-2; 7 nucleotides agree with TRBD1. The junction had 1 base not matched to a gene; V was cut back by 0 bases and J by 3 bases. The CDR3 is made up of 15 amino acids. The germline V gene encodes CDR1 SGHAT and CDR2 FQNNGV. The CDR3 DNA sequence: TGTGCCAGCAGCTTAGACGGACAGGACACCGGGGAGCTGTTTTTT. This translates into CASSLDGQDTGELFF. Using reference TRBV11-2 and TRBJ2-2 for the parts outside the CDR3, the full variable domain is EAGVAQSPRYKIIEKRQSVAFWCNPISGHATLYWYQQILGQGPKLLIQFQNNGVVDDSQLPKDRFSAERLKGVDSTLKIQPAKLEDSAVYLCASSLDGQDTGELFFGEGSRLTVL.

The V gene is TRBV2, the J gene TRBJ1-4; D not certain. CDR1 SNHLY and CDR2 FYNNEI come from the germline V gene. The V gene lost 5 bases and the J gene lost 8 bases, with 6 bases spanning the gap. This CDR3 has 11 amino acids. CDR3 region: CASSPREKLFF. The CDR3 bases are TGTGCCAGCAGTCCGCGGGAAAAACTGTTTTTT.